These T cell receptor beta chains were read from a single sample in a study of blood T cells in healthy people across ages. Using its own MiXCR run on the 5' RACE reads, TCRdb lists one record per CDR3 protein. The table includes about 1,500,000 distinct CDR3 sequences, 25% to 30% detected once. The sample was blood. Every receptor here comes from a woman aged 30 to 39 in good health. Each CDR3 is given with its conserved first and last residue. D genes are given only for firm matches. Clone size is given for some rows only: seen once, a few or many times, or a class if the clone is expanded.

J gene: TRBJ2-1
clone size: few
V gene: TRBV11-2
D gene: NA
CDR3 protein: CASSSGGLGLNEQFF
CDR3 DNA: TGTGCCAGCAGCTCGGGGGGCCTAGGCCTAAATGAGCAGTTCTTC

J gene: TRBJ1-6
clone size: few
V gene: TRBV12-3/TRBV12-4
D gene: NA
CDR3 protein: CASSPGHNSPLHF
CDR3 DNA: TGTGCCAGCAGTCCGGGCCATAATTCACCCCTCCACTTT

J gene: TRBJ2-7
clone size: many
V gene: TRBV20-1
D gene: NA
CDR3 protein: CSATGPSLYEQYF
CDR3 DNA: TGCAGTGCCACGGGACCCTCCCTCTACGAGCAGTACTTC

J gene: TRBJ2-7
clone size: many
V gene: TRBV12-3/TRBV12-4
D gene: TRBD1
CDR3 protein: CASSLIGQGYEQYF
CDR3 DNA: TGTGCCAGCAGTTTAATTGGACAGGGTTACGAGCAGTACTTC

J gene: TRBJ2-5
clone size: NA
V gene: TRBV20-1
D gene: TRBD1
CDR3 protein: CSARDPDRGGETLYF
CDR3 DNA: TGCAGTGCTAGAGATCCGGACAGGGGTGGAGAGACCCTGTACTTC

J gene: TRBJ2-5
clone size: NA
V gene: TRBV28
D gene: NA
CDR3 protein: CASTRWGGEKTQYF
CDR3 DNA: TGTGCCAGCACCCGGTGGGGTGGGGAAAAGACCCAGTACTTC

J gene: TRBJ2-3
clone size: few
V gene: TRBV20-1
D gene: TRBD2
CDR3 protein: CSAGGLAGETDTQYF
CDR3 DNA: TGCAGTGCCGGCGGCCTAGCGGGAGAGACAGATACGCAGTATTTT

J gene: TRBJ2-7
clone size: few
V gene: TRBV5-1
D gene: NA
CDR3 protein: CASSVDTPAYEQYF
CDR3 DNA: TGCGCCAGCAGCGTCGACACACCGGCATACGAGCAGTACTTC

J gene: TRBJ2-7
clone size: NA
V gene: TRBV20-1
D gene: TRBD1
CDR3 protein: CSARRADRAAYEQYF
CDR3 DNA: TGCAGTGCTAGGAGGGCGGACAGGGCAGCCTACGAGCAGTACTTC

J gene: TRBJ2-6
clone size: NA
V gene: TRBV5-1
D gene: NA
CDR3 protein: CASSELESHSGANVLTF
CDR3 DNA: TGCGCCAGCAGCGAACTCGAATCACACTCTGGGGCCAACGTCCTGACTTTC

J gene: TRBJ2-1
clone size: NA
V gene: TRBV5-1
D gene: TRBD2
CDR3 protein: CASALGGDNEQFF
CDR3 DNA: TGCGCCAGTGCGCTTGGGGGGGACAATGAGCAGTTCTTC

J gene: TRBJ2-7
clone size: many
V gene: TRBV20-1
D gene: TRBD2
CDR3 protein: CSVGTTTGISYEQYF
CDR3 DNA: TGCAGTGTGGGGACTACCACGGGTATCTCCTACGAGCAGTACTTC

J gene: TRBJ2-7
clone size: many
V gene: TRBV20-1
D gene: NA
CDR3 protein: CSASRQDYEQYF
CDR3 DNA: TGCAGTGCTAGCCGACAGGACTACGAGCAGTACTTC

J gene: TRBJ1-5
clone size: few
V gene: TRBV7-9
D gene: NA
CDR3 protein: CASSITNQPQHF
CDR3 DNA: TGTGCCAGCAGCATAACTAATCAGCCCCAGCATTTT

J gene: TRBJ2-1
clone size: few
V gene: TRBV12-3/TRBV12-4
D gene: NA
CDR3 protein: CASGFQGWNEQFF
CDR3 DNA: TGTGCCAGCGGTTTTCAGGGGTGGAATGAGCAGTTCTTC

J gene: TRBJ2-5
clone size: NA
V gene: TRBV5-1
D gene: NA
CDR3 protein: CASSSPHRGGTQYF
CDR3 DNA: TGCGCCAGCAGCTCACCCCACAGGGGAGGGACCCAGTACTTC

J gene: TRBJ1-1
clone size: NA
V gene: TRBV20-1
D gene: NA
CDR3 protein: CSARDWIGSDTEAFF
CDR3 DNA: TGCAGTGCTAGAGATTGGATAGGGAGCGACACTGAAGCTTTCTTT

J gene: TRBJ2-7
clone size: NA
V gene: TRBV7-9
D gene: TRBD1
CDR3 protein: CASSFRDRALNEQYF
CDR3 DNA: TGTGCCAGCAGCTTTCGGGACAGGGCCCTAAACGAGCAGTACTTC

J gene: TRBJ2-7
clone size: many
V gene: TRBV7-2
D gene: TRBD1
CDR3 protein: CASSWGQVYEQYF
CDR3 DNA: TGTGCCAGCAGCTGGGGACAGGTGTACGAGCAGTACTTC

J gene: TRBJ2-7
clone size: few
V gene: TRBV5-1
D gene: NA
CDR3 protein: CASSSLAGSSEQYF
CDR3 DNA: TGCGCCAGCAGCTCCCTTGCGGGAAGTAGCGAGCAGTACTTC

J gene: TRBJ2-1
clone size: NA
V gene: TRBV14
D gene: NA
CDR3 protein: CASSRGSYYNEQFF
CDR3 DNA: TGTGCCAGCTCGAGGGGGAGCTACTACAATGAGCAGTTCTTC

J gene: TRBJ2-7
clone size: few
V gene: TRBV7-6
D gene: TRBD1
CDR3 protein: CASSLLLGTGNEQYF
CDR3 DNA: TGTGCCAGCAGCTTACTGCTGGGGACAGGTAACGAGCAGTACTTC

J gene: TRBJ2-7
clone size: NA
V gene: TRBV12-3/TRBV12-4
D gene: NA
CDR3 protein: CASTKTETHEQYF
CDR3 DNA: TGTGCCAGCACTAAGACGGAGACGCACGAGCAGTACTTC

J gene: TRBJ1-5
clone size: few
V gene: TRBV7-9
D gene: NA
CDR3 protein: CASSFSRGASNQPQHF
CDR3 DNA: TGTGCCAGCAGCTTTAGTCGGGGGGCGAGCAATCAGCCCCAGCATTTT

J gene: TRBJ1-3
clone size: NA
V gene: TRBV12-3/TRBV12-4
D gene: TRBD1
CDR3 protein: CASTIRAGGNSGNTIYF
CDR3 DNA: TGTGCCAGCACCATCCGAGCAGGGGGCAACTCTGGAAACACCATATATTTT

J gene: TRBJ1-5
clone size: NA
V gene: TRBV7-8
D gene: NA
CDR3 protein: CASSADRLLSNQPQHF
CDR3 DNA: TGTGCCAGCAGCGCGGACAGACTACTTTCCAATCAGCCCCAGCATTTT

J gene: TRBJ1-5
clone size: NA
V gene: TRBV3-1
D gene: NA
CDR3 protein: CASGPSKGNQPQHF
CDR3 DNA: TGTGCCAGCGGCCCGTCGAAAGGCAATCAGCCCCAGCATTTT

J gene: TRBJ2-7
clone size: many
V gene: TRBV7-6
D gene: TRBD2
CDR3 protein: CASSYGGTTSYEQYF
CDR3 DNA: TGTGCCAGCAGCTATGGGGGGACTACGTCCTACGAGCAGTACTTC

J gene: TRBJ1-1
clone size: NA
V gene: TRBV7-9
D gene: NA
CDR3 protein: CASTETVVNTEAFF
CDR3 DNA: TGTGCCAGCACCGAGACAGTCGTGAACACTGAAGCTTTCTTT

J gene: TRBJ2-1
clone size: few
V gene: TRBV20-1
D gene: NA
CDR3 protein: CSAERAGEQFF
CDR3 DNA: TGCAGTGCAGAAAGGGCGGGTGAGCAGTTCTTC

J gene: TRBJ2-5
clone size: NA
V gene: TRBV6-1
D gene: TRBD2
CDR3 protein: CASSESRGGTRWRETQYF
CDR3 DNA: TGTGCCAGCAGTGAAAGTCGTGGAGGGACTAGATGGCGGGAGACCCAGTACTTC

J gene: TRBJ2-1
clone size: few
V gene: TRBV9
D gene: TRBD2
CDR3 protein: CASSVQTSGYNEQFF
CDR3 DNA: TGTGCCAGCAGCGTCCAGACTAGCGGATACAATGAGCAGTTCTTC

J gene: TRBJ2-1
clone size: NA
V gene: TRBV7-9
D gene: NA
CDR3 protein: CASSSSFLRANEQFF
CDR3 DNA: TGTGCCAGCAGCTCCTCCTTCTTACGCGCCAATGAGCAGTTCTTC

J gene: TRBJ2-3
clone size: few
V gene: TRBV24-1
D gene: TRBD2
CDR3 protein: CATSEWTSGGTFTDTQYF
CDR3 DNA: TGTGCCACCAGTGAGTGGACTAGCGGGGGAACCTTCACAGATACGCAGTATTTT

J gene: TRBJ2-4
clone size: few
V gene: TRBV20-1
D gene: TRBD2
CDR3 protein: CSASLASGKNIQYF
CDR3 DNA: TGCAGTGCCTCCCTCGCTAGCGGCAAAAACATTCAGTACTTC

J gene: TRBJ2-3
clone size: many
V gene: TRBV5-1
D gene: TRBD1
CDR3 protein: CASSSDRASTDTQYF
CDR3 DNA: TGTGCCAGCAGCTCCGACAGGGCGAGCACAGATACGCAGTATTTT

J gene: TRBJ2-1
clone size: NA
V gene: TRBV5-6
D gene: NA
CDR3 protein: CASSNVNEQFF
CDR3 DNA: TGTGCCAGCAGTAATGTTAATGAGCAGTTCTTC

J gene: TRBJ2-1
clone size: NA
V gene: TRBV7-9
D gene: NA
CDR3 protein: CASRQSTSGNEQFF
CDR3 DNA: TGTGCCAGCAGGCAATCGACTTCAGGCAATGAGCAGTTCTTC

J gene: TRBJ2-7
clone size: many
V gene: TRBV7-2
D gene: NA
CDR3 protein: CASSLQGYSYEQYF
CDR3 DNA: TGTGCCAGCAGCCTACAGGGATACTCCTACGAGCAGTACTTC

J gene: TRBJ2-1
clone size: NA
V gene: TRBV7-9
D gene: NA
CDR3 protein: CASNSTNLSSYNEQFF
CDR3 DNA: TGTGCCAGCAACTCGACCAATCTTAGCTCCTACAATGAGCAGTTCTTC

J gene: TRBJ2-6
clone size: few
V gene: TRBV5-5
D gene: NA
CDR3 protein: CASSPLGLSGANVLTF
CDR3 DNA: TGTGCCAGCAGCCCGTTGGGGCTCTCTGGGGCCAACGTCCTGACTTTC

J gene: TRBJ2-7
clone size: many
V gene: TRBV4-1
D gene: NA
CDR3 protein: CASSQVFQSGQSYEQYF
CDR3 DNA: TGCGCCAGCAGCCAAGTGTTCCAGTCGGGCCAGTCCTACGAGCAGTACTTC

J gene: TRBJ2-6
clone size: many
V gene: TRBV4-3
D gene: NA
CDR3 protein: CASSQDLASGANVLTF
CDR3 DNA: TGCGCCAGCAGCCAAGATTTGGCCTCTGGGGCCAACGTCCTGACTTTC

J gene: TRBJ1-6
clone size: NA
V gene: TRBV20-1
D gene: NA
CDR3 protein: CSASAGGTYNSPLHF
CDR3 DNA: TGCAGTGCTAGCGCCGGAGGGACCTATAATTCACCCCTCCACTTT

J gene: TRBJ2-2
clone size: NA
V gene: TRBV3-1
D gene: TRBD2
CDR3 protein: CASSQGLAGPGELFF
CDR3 DNA: TGTGCCAGCAGCCAAGGACTAGCGGGGCCCGGGGAGCTGTTTTTT

J gene: TRBJ2-7
clone size: few
V gene: TRBV20-1
D gene: TRBD2
CDR3 protein: CSAIASGGHFPYEQYF
CDR3 DNA: TGCAGTGCTATTGCTAGCGGGGGGCACTTCCCCTACGAGCAGTACTTC

J gene: TRBJ2-1
clone size: many
V gene: TRBV12-3/TRBV12-4
D gene: TRBD2
CDR3 protein: CASSLGASGSEQFF
CDR3 DNA: TGTGCCAGCAGTTTAGGGGCTAGCGGGAGTGAGCAGTTCTTC

J gene: TRBJ2-1
clone size: NA
V gene: TRBV6-1
D gene: TRBD2
CDR3 protein: CASSIMGLAGPSSYNEQFF
CDR3 DNA: TGTGCCAGCAGCATCATGGGACTAGCGGGCCCAAGCTCCTACAATGAGCAGTTCTTC

J gene: TRBJ1-1
clone size: NA
V gene: TRBV6-2/TRBV6-3
D gene: NA
CDR3 protein: CASSYPDRKEAFF
CDR3 DNA: TGTGCCAGCAGTTACCCCGACAGAAAAGAAGCTTTCTTT

J gene: TRBJ2-1
clone size: NA
V gene: TRBV7-2
D gene: NA
CDR3 protein: CASSLAIGASYEQFF
CDR3 DNA: TGTGCCAGCAGCTTAGCTATCGGGGCCTCCTACGAGCAGTTCTTC

J gene: TRBJ2-3
clone size: NA
V gene: TRBV28
D gene: NA
CDR3 protein: CASSLLTRGTDTQYF
CDR3 DNA: TGTGCCAGCAGTTTACTCACCAGGGGTACAGATACGCAGTATTTT

J gene: TRBJ1-4
clone size: few
V gene: TRBV6-6
D gene: NA
CDR3 protein: CASTRTVRTNEKLFF
CDR3 DNA: TGTGCCAGCACCCGGACAGTCCGAACTAATGAAAAACTGTTTTTT

J gene: TRBJ1-2
clone size: few
V gene: TRBV18
D gene: NA
CDR3 protein: CASSPQERGYTF
CDR3 DNA: TGTGCCAGCTCACCCCAGGAAAGAGGCTACACCTTC

J gene: TRBJ2-2
clone size: NA
V gene: TRBV9
D gene: TRBD2
CDR3 protein: CASSVPAVREGTGELFF
CDR3 DNA: TGTGCCAGCAGCGTACCTGCGGTCAGGGAGGGCACCGGGGAGCTGTTTTTT

J gene: TRBJ2-3
clone size: NA
V gene: TRBV5-1
D gene: NA
CDR3 protein: CASSFGGEDTQYF
CDR3 DNA: TGTGCCAGCAGTTTTGGGGGTGAAGATACGCAGTATTTT

J gene: TRBJ2-7
clone size: many
V gene: TRBV20-1
D gene: NA
CDR3 protein: CSASVSSYEQYF
CDR3 DNA: TGCAGTGCCAGCGTTAGCTCCTACGAGCAGTACTTC

J gene: TRBJ2-1
clone size: NA
V gene: TRBV28
D gene: NA
CDR3 protein: CASSAQGMEGNEQFF
CDR3 DNA: TGTGCCAGTTCGGCCCAGGGTATGGAGGGCAATGAGCAGTTCTTC

J gene: TRBJ2-7
clone size: NA
V gene: TRBV11-2
D gene: TRBD2
CDR3 protein: CASSFVLAGPLSYEQYF
CDR3 DNA: TGTGCCAGCAGCTTTGTACTAGCGGGACCACTGTCCTACGAGCAGTACTTC